The next 4 T cell receptor beta chains were all read from a single sample in a study of cytomegalovirus exposure and HLA in healthy donors. A multiplex PCR was run with 60 Vbeta primers and 13 Jbeta primers. The repertoire was sequenced with immunoSEQ multiplex PCR; TCRdb's copy has only in-frame clones and lacks some. The repertoire holds 150,000 to 200,000 clones, with around 78% as singletons. Material: PBMCs. The receptors stem from a woman under 40 in good health and CMV-seropositive.

The chain recombines TRBV10-3 with TRBJ1-4; tentatively, D is TRBD1 (5 bases). Germline V gene lookup returns CDR1 ENHRY and CDR2 SYGVKD. There are 14 residues in the CDR3. V lost 5 bases and J 4 bases, leaving 11 bases between the germline ends. The CDR3 bases are TGTGCCATCAGTCCGGGGGGGAGTAATGAAAAACTGTTTTTT. This gives the protein CAISPGGSNEKLFF.

The sample holds one count of this clone. The genes are TRBV28 and TRBJ2-2; possibly TRBD2 for D (6 bases). V was clipped by 3 bases and J by 5 bases, with 10 bases between them. The CDR3 totals 14 residues. Germline loops: CDR1 MDHEN, CDR2 SYDVKM. CDR3 nucleotides: TGTGCCAGCAGTTTTGTGGGAGGTACCGGGGAGCTGTTTTTT. It encodes CASSFVGGTGELFF.

The CDR3 nucleotides are TGTGCCAGTAGTCCCCCCCGGTCTAGCGGGAGTTGGGAGCAGTACTTC. Translated, it gives CASSPPRSSGSWEQYF. The chain carries TRBV19 and TRBJ2-7; 10 bases are shared with TRBD2. This CDR3 is built from 16 residues. The germline V gene encodes CDR1 LNHDA and CDR2 SQIVND (reference sequence). The V segment lost 5 bases and the J segment 7 bases; nucleotides outside the gene matches: 14.

This clone occurred once. The V call is TRBV7-2, the J call TRBJ2-3, with no clear D. CDR1 and CDR2 from the germline V gene are SGHTA and FQGNSA. The CDR3 is 14 amino acids. The V and J ends lost 2 bases and 5 bases respectively, with 11 bases between them. CDR3 sequence (DNA): TGTGCCAGCAGCTTATCTGTCGGGTTAGATACGCAGTATTTT. Encoded protein: CASSLSVGLDTQYF. The variable domain in full, with the rest retrieved from reference TRBV7-2 and TRBJ2-3, is GAGVSQSPSNKVTEKGKDVELRCDPISGHTALYWYRQSLGQGLEFLIYFQGNSAPDKSGLPSDRFSAERTGGSVSTLTIQRTQQEDSAVYLCASSLSVGLDTQYFGPGTRLTVL.